The 14 T cell receptor beta chains listed next were all sequenced from one sample in a study of blood T cells in healthy people across ages. A J-beta primer mix and a sample-barcoded 5' primer were used in a second PCR of roughly 6 to 12 cycles. TCRdb reanalysed the 5' RACE reads using MiXCR and keeps one entry per CDR3 protein. The data hold around 780,000 distinct CDR3 sequences, with roughly 56% observed a single time. The material sequenced was blood. The receptors were sampled from a man aged 40-49 years in good health.

The chain couples TRBV7-3 to TRBJ2-3, with TRBD2 matching 14 bases. Germline CDR1 and CDR2: SGHTA and FQGTGA. There are 17 residues in the CDR3. V was pared by 4 bases and J by 5 bases, with 8 bases of the junction left unmatched. CDR3 bases: TGTGCCAGCAGCTCCCAGACTAGCGGGGGGGCCGTAGATACGCAGTATTTT. Translated, it gives CASSSQTSGGAVDTQYF.

The chain has TRBV6-4 and TRBJ2-3; 7 nucleotides match TRBD2. V lost 6 bases to trimming and J lost 3 bases; unmatched junction nucleotides: 3. Germline loops: CDR1 MRHNA, CDR2 SNTAGT. This CDR3 contains 13 residues. The CDR3 loop reads CASRSSGTDTQYF. CDR3 DNA: TGTGCCAGCAGGAGTAGCGGGACAGATACGCAGTATTTT.

Only a few counts were recorded for this clonotype. The chain is built from TRBV27 and TRBJ1-2; 9 nucleotides agree with TRBD1. Trimming at V came to 4 bases and at J to 4 bases, leaving 10 bases not matched to a gene. CDR1 and CDR2 (germline): MNHEY, SMNVEV (reference sequence). The CDR3 spans 16 residues. CDR3 sequence: CASSSGTGYPFYGYTF. The CDR3 nucleotides are TGTGCCAGCAGTTCCGGGACAGGGTACCCCTTCTATGGCTACACCTTC.

The gene calls are TRBV20-1 and TRBJ2-7, with TRBD2 matching 14 bases. The trim removed 4 bases at V and 6 bases at J, leaving 5 bases unmatched. CDR1 and CDR2 (germline): DFQATT, SNEGSKA (reference sequence). The CDR3 has 14 residues. The CDR3 DNA reads as TGCAGTGCTACGGGGACTAGCGGGAGCCTCGAGCAGTACTTC. This translates into CSATGTSGSLEQYF.

The V and J genes are TRBV6-6 and TRBJ2-1, with D possibly TRBD1 on 5 matching bases. The J call is doubtful: the DNA matches TRBJ2-7 better. The germline V gene encodes CDR1 MNHNY and CDR2 SVGAGI (reference sequence). The CDR3 length is 13 residues. In nucleotides, the CDR3 is TGTGCCAGCAGTTCGTCAGGGTACAATGAGCAGTACTTC. Residues: CASSSSGYNEQYF.

The gene calls are TRBV27 and TRBJ1-6, with D unclear. V shed 5 bases and J shed 4 bases, with 6 bases lying between them. The CDR3 spans 13 residues. Germline V gives CDR1 MNHEY, CDR2 SMNVEV (reference sequence). CDR3 residues: CASSVIYNSPLHF. As DNA, the CDR3 is TGTGCCAGCAGTGTAATTTATAATTCACCCCTCCACTTT.

This clonotype was picked up many times. The chain uses TRBV6-6 and TRBJ2-5, with a weak D call TRBD2 (6 bases). The germline gives CDR1 MNHNY, CDR2 SVGAGI (reference sequence). V lost 0 bases and J lost 4, with 18 bases in between. This CDR3 has 17 residues. The CDR3 nucleotides are TGTGCCAGCAGTTACTCCCGACTAGACCGGGCGGGAGAGACCCAGTACTTC. Amino acids: CASSYSRLDRAGETQYF.

V is TRBV25-1 and J is TRBJ2-6; the D gene is possibly TRBD1 (6 bases). V was shortened by 11 bases and J by 1 base, with 24 bases between the two germline ends. This CDR3 comprises 18 residues. Germline assignment: CDR1 MGHDK and CDR2 SYGVNS. The CDR3 reads CAVAGAGRAKSGANVLTF. The CDR3 DNA reads as TGTGCCGTCGCAGGGGCCGGCAGGGCGAAATCTGGGGCCAACGTCCTGACTTTC.

This clonotype came up many times. The chain recombines TRBV11-2 with TRBJ2-7; TRBD1 might be the D (6 bases). CDR1 is SGHAT, CDR2 FQNNGV, per germline. The CDR3 extends over 14 amino acids. Deletions cut 1 base from V and 6 bases from J, with 13 bases between. The CDR3 spells CASSLGAQGREQYF. CDR3 DNA: TGTGCCAGCAGCTTAGGGGCACAGGGTCGCGAGCAGTACTTC.

This CDR3 is CSAIGVGTGSSYEQYF. DNA of the CDR3: TGCAGTGCTATCGGAGTAGGGACAGGGAGCTCCTACGAGCAGTACTTC. The rearrangement uses TRBV20-1 and TRBJ2-7; 9 bases line up with TRBD1. Germline V gene data show CDR1 as DFQATT and CDR2 as SNEGSKA (reference sequence). The length of the CDR3 is 16 residues. The V segment lost 4 bases and the J segment 0 bases; nucleotides outside the gene matches: 10.

V is TRBV13 and J is TRBJ2-7, with 7 bases aligning to TRBD2. The last part of the DNA fits TRBJ2-5 better; the J call may be wrong. The germline gives CDR1 PRHDT, CDR2 FYEKMQ (reference sequence). The CDR3 consists of 14 residues. CDR3 in amino acids: CASSSPGGKETQYF. For the CDR3, the DNA is TGTGCCAGCAGCTCCCCGGGGGGTAAAGAGACCCAGTACTTC.

Ten or more counts support this clonotype. The chain links TRBV29-1 to TRBJ2-5; D gene uncertain. Looked up from germline, CDR1 is SQVTM and CDR2 is ANQGSEA. Between the trimmed V and J ends, which lost 3 bases and 5 bases, there was a span of 10 bases. The CDR3 is made up of 12 amino acids. CDR3 sequence reads: CSVEEGLETQYF. CDR3 nucleotides: TGCAGCGTTGAGGAAGGGCTGGAGACCCAGTACTTC.

Notes on this clonotype: An end of the junction does not agree with germline; a read error may underlie this. The V gene is TRBV5-1, the J gene TRBJ2-1; 8 positions match TRBD2. The germline gives CDR1 SGHRS, CDR2 YFSETQ. The CDR3 contains 18 residues. The CDR3 DNA follows: TGCCCCAGCAGCCCGTCGTTGAGCGGGGGAACCAACTACAATGAGCAGTTCTTC. Amino acid sequence: CPSSPSLSGGTNYNEQFF.

V and J are TRBV9 and TRBJ2-2, with a possible D match to TRBD2 (5 bases). Germline CDR1 reads SGDLS; CDR2 reads YYNGEE. This CDR3 contains 15 residues. Trimming cost V 0 bases and J 2 bases, with 8 bases left between them. CDR3 nucleotides: TGTGCCAGCAGCGTAGCGGGGTTTAACACCGGGGAGCTGTTTTTT. Translated, it gives CASSVAGFNTGELFF.